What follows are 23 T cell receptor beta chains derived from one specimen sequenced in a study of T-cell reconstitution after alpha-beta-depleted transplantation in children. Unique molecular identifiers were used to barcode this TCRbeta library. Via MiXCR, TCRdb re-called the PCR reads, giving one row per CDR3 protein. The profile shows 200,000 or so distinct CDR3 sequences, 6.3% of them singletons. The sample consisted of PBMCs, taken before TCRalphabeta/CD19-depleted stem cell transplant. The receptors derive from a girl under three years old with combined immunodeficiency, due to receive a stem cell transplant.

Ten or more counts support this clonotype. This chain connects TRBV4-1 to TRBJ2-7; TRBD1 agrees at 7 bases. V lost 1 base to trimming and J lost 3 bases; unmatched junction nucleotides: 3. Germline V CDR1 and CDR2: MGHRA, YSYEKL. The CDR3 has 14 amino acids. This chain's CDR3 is CASSQGQGFYEQYF. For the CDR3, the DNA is TGCGCCAGCAGCCAAGGACAGGGCTTCTACGAGCAGTACTTC.

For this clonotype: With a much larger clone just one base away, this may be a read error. CDR3 region: CSVPARGGMNTEAFF. The CDR3 DNA reads as TGCAGCGTCCCTGCTCGGGGAGGGATGAACACTGAAGCTTTCTTT. J is TRBJ1-1 and V is TRBV29-1, with D hard to call. The CDR3 spans 15 residues. CDR1 and CDR2 (germline): SQVTM, ANQGSEA. V lost 6 bases and J 0 bases, leaving 17 bases between the germline ends.

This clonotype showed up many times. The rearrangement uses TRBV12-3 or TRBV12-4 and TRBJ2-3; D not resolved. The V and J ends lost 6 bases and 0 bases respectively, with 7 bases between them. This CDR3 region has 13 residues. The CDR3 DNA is TGTGCCAGCAGACCGACTAGCACAGATACGCAGTATTTT. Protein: CASRPTSTDTQYF.

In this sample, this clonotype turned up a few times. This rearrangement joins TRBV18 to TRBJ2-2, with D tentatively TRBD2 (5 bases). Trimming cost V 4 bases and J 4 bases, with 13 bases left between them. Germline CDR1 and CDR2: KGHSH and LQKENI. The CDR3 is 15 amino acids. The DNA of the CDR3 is TGTGCCAGCTCACTCCCCCCTCGGGGCACCGGGGAGCTGTTTTTT. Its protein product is CASSLPPRGTGELFF.

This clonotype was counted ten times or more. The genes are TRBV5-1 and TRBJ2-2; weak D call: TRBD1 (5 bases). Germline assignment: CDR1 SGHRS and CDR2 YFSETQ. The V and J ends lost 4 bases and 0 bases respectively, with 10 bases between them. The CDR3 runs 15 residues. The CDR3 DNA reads TGCGCCAGCAGCCTGGGGCAGTCGAACACCGGGGAGCTGTTTTTT. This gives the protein CASSLGQSNTGELFF.

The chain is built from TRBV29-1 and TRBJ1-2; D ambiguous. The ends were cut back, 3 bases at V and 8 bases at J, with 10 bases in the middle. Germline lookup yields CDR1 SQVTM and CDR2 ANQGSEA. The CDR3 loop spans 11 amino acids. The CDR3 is CSVDRVGGYTF. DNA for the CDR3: TGCAGCGTTGATCGGGTCGGCGGCTACACCTTC.

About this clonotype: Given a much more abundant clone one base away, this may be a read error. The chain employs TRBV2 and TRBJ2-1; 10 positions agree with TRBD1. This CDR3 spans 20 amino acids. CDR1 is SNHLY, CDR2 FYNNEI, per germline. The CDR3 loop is CDSSEASRILGQGAYNEQFF. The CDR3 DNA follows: TGTGACAGCAGTGAAGCGTCCCGTATCTTAGGACAGGGGGCCTACAATGAGCAGTTCTTC.

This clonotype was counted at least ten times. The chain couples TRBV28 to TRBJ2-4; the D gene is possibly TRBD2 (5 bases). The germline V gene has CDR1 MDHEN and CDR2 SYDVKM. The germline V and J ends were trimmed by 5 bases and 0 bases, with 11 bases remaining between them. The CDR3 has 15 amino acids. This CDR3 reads CASSIGVLAKNIQYF. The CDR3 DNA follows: TGTGCCAGCAGTATCGGGGTCCTAGCCAAAAACATTCAGTACTTC.

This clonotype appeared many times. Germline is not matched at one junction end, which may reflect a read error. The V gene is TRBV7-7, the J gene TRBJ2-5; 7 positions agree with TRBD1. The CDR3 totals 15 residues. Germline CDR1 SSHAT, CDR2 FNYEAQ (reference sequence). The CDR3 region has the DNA TGTGCTAGCAGCTTACTTCAGGGGGTTCGTGAGACCCAGTACTTC. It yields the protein CASSLLQGVRETQYF.

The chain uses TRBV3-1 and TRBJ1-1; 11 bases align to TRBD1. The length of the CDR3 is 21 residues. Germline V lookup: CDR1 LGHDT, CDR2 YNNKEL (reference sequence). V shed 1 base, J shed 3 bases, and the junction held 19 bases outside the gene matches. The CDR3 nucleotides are TGTGCCAGCAGCCAAGCACCTGGGCCGGGACAGGGGGTTTCTCGGTACACTGAAGCTTTCTTT. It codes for CASSQAPGPGQGVSRYTEAFF.

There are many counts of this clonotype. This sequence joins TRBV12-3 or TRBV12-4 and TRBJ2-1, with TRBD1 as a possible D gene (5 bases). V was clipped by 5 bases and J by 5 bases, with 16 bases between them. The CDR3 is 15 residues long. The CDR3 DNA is TGTGCCAGCAGTAATCATCCAACAGGCGACAATGAGCAGTTCTTC. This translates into CASSNHPTGDNEQFF.

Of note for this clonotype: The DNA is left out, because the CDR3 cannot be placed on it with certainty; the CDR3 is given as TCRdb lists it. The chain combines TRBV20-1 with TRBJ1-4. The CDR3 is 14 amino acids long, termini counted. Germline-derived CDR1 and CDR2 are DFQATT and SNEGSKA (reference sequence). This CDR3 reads CSARPVTNEKLFFF.

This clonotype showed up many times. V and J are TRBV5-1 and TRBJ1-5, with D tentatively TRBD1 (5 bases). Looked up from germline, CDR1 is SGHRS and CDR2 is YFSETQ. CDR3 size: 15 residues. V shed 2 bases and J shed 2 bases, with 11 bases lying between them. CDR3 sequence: CASSLFGGGNQPQHF. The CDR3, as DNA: TGCGCCAGCAGCTTATTCGGGGGAGGCAATCAGCCCCAGCATTTT.

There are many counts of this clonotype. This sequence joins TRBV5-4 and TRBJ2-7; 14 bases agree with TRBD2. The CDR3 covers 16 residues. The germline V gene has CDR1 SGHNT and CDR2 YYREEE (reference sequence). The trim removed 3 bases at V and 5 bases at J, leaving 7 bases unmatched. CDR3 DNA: TGTGCCAGCAGCTCGGGGACTAGCGGGAGCATCGACGAGCAGTACTTC. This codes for CASSSGTSGSIDEQYF.

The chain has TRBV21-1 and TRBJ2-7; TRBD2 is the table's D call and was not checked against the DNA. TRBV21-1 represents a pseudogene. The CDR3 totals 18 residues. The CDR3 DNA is TGTGCCCGGGAGTTTGATAGAGAGCGGGAGGCTAAAAAATACGAGCAGTACTTC. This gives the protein CAREFDREREAKKYEQYF.

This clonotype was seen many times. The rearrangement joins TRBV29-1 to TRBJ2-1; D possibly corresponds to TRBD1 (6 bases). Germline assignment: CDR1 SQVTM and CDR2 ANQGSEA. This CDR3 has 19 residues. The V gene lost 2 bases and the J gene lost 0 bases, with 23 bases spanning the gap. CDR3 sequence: CSVEPSAHRAESSYNEQFF. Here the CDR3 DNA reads TGCAGCGTTGAACCATCTGCCCACAGGGCCGAAAGCTCCTACAATGAGCAGTTCTTC.

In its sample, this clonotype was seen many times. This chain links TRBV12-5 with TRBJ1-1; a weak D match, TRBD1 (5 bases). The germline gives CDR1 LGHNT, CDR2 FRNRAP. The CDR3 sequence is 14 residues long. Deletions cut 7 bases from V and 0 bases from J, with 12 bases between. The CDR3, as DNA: TGTGCTAGTGCCCCCGGCAGGGTGAACACTGAAGCTTTCTTT. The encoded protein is CASAPGRVNTEAFF.

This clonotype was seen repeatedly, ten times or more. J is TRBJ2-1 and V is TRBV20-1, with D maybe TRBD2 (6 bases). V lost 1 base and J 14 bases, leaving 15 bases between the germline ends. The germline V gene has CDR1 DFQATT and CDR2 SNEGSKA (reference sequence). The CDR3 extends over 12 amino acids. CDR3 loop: CSARAGTSDEFF. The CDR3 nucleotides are TGCAGTGCTAGAGCCGGGACTTCAGATGAGTTCTTC.

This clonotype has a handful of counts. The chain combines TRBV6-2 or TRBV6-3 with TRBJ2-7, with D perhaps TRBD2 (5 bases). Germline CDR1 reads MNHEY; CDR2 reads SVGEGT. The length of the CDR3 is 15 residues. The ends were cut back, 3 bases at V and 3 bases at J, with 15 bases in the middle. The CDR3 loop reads CASSYSGVRDYEQYF. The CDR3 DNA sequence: TGTGCCAGCAGTTATTCCGGCGTACGGGACTACGAGCAGTACTTC.

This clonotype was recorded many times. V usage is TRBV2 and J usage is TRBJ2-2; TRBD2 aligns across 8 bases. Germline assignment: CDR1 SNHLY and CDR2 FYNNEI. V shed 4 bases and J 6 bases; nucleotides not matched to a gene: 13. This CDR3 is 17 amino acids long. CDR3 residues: CASSGPLLQREPGELFF. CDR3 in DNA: TGTGCCAGCAGTGGACCCCTCTTGCAGCGGGAGCCCGGGGAGCTGTTTTTT.

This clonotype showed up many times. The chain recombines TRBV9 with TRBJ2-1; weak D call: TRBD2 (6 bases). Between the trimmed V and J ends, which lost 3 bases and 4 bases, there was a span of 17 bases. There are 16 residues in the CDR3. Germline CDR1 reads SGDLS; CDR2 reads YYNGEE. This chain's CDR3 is CASSGRLDYGYNEQFF. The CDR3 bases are TGTGCCAGCAGCGGAAGACTGGACTACGGATACAATGAGCAGTTCTTC.

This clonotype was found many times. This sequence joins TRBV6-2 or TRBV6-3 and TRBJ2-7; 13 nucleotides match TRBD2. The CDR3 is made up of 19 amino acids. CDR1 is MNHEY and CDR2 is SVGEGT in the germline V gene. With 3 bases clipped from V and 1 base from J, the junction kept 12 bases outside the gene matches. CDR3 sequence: CASSYPRLAGGLSSYEQYF. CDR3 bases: TGTGCCAGCAGTTATCCCCGACTAGCGGGAGGTCTCTCTTCCTACGAGCAGTACTTC.

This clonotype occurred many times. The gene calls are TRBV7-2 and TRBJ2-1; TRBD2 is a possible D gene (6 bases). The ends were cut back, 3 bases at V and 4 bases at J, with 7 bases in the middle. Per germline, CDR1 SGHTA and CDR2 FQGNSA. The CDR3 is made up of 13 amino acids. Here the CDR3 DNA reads TGTGCCAGCAGCTTTGGACTATACAATGAGCAGTTCTTC. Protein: CASSFGLYNEQFF. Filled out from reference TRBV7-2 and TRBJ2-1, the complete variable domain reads GAGVSQSPSNKVTEKGKDVELRCDPISGHTALYWYRQSLGQGLEFLIYFQGNSAPDKSGLPSDRFSAERTGGSVSTLTIQRTQQEDSAVYLCASSFGLYNEQFFGPGTRLTVL.